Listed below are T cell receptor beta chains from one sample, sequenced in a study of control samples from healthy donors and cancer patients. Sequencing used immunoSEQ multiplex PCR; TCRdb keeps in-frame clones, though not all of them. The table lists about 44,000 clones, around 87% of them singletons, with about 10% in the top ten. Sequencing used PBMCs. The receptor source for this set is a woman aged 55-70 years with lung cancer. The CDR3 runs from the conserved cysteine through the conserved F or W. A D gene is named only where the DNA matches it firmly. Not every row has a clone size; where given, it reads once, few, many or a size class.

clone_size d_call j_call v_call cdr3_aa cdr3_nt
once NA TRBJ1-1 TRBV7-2 CASSPQGTEAFF TGTGCCAGCAGCCCCCAGGGGACTGAAGCTTTCTTT
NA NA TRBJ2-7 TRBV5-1 CASSSGPESSSYEQYF TGCGCCAGCAGCTCGGGACCCGAATCCTCTTCCTACGAGCAGTACTTC
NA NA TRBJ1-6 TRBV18 CASSPDNSPLHF TGTGCCAGCTCACCAGACAATTCACCCCTCCACTTT
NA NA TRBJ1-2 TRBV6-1 CASSEGGLPRGGYTF TGTGCCAGCAGTGAAGGTGGACTCCCGAGGGGTGGCTACACCTTC
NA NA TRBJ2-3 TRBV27 CASSLFRPRSTDTQYF TGTGCCAGCAGTTTATTTCGTCCGAGATCCACAGATACGCAGTATTTT
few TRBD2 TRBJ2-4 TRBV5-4 CASSLPGTSGINIQYF TGTGCCAGCAGCTTACCCGGGACTAGTGGGATAAACATTCAGTACTTC
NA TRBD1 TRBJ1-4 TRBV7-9 CASSFVLTGLGEKLFF TGTGCCAGCAGCTTTGTCTTGACAGGGTTAGGTGAAAAACTGTTTTTT
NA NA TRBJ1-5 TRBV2 CASSEMGGASNQPQHF TGTGCCAGCAGTGAAATGGGGGGCGCGAGCAATCAGCCCCAGCATTTT
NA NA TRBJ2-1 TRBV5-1 CASSLAEVSEQFF TGCGCCAGCAGCTTGGCCGAGGTTAGTGAGCAGTTCTTC
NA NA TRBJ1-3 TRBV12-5 CASGPPWGGPSGNTTYF TGTGCTAGTGGTCCCCCCTGGGGGGGCCCCTCTGGAAACACCACATATTTT
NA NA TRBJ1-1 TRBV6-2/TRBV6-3 CASSYQGTTGRNTEAFF TGTGCCAGCAGTTACCAAGGGACAACCGGACGGAACACTGAAGCTTTCTTT
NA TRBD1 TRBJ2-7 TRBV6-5 CASSSGQGFYEQYF TGTGCCAGCAGTTCCGGACAGGGATTCTACGAGCAGTACTTC
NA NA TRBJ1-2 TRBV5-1 CASTMEGNGYTF TGCGCCAGCACCATGGAGGGGAATGGCTACACCTTC
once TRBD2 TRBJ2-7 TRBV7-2 CASSLRVAGGISYEQYF TGTGCCAGCAGCTTAAGGGTCGCGGGAGGGATATCCTACGAGCAGTACTTC
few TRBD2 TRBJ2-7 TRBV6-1 CASSETSGRAYEQYF TGTGCCAGCAGTGAGACTAGCGGGAGAGCCTACGAGCAGTACTTC
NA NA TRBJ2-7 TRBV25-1 CASSPGGPYEQYF TGTGCCAGCAGCCCCGGAGGGCCCTACGAGCAGTACTTC
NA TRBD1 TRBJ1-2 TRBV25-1 CASSESGTGVYGYTF TGTGCCAGCAGTGAATCCGGGACAGGGGTCTATGGCTACACCTTC
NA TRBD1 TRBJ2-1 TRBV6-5 CASSYSGTGGNEQFF TGTGCCAGCAGTTACTCCGGGACAGGGGGCAATGAGCAGTTCTTC
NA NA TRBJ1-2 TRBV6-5 CASRPTVNYGYTF TGTGCCAGCAGACCAACGGTGAACTATGGCTACACCTTC